Described below is a single T cell receptor (beta chain) sequence and its context. Antigen: not known. Second doses were pooled across both intervals (about 4 or about 12 weeks). This record belongs to a study of T cell responses to AZD1222 COVID-19 vaccine. Study-wide points: Compared with day 0, the breadth and depth of the Spike-specific TCR repertoire rose significantly after two doses of AZD1222. Reportedly, close to half of spike-specific TCRs are directed against unmutated variant regions. Clonal diversity may have been underestimated in mostly white British donors.

This CDR3 region has 15 residues. Trimming left V 0 bases short and J 5 bases short, with 10 bases between. Germline V gene lookup returns CDR1 SGHTA and CDR2 FQGTGA. The protocol was immunoSEQ multiplex PCR, while the TCRdb copy is restricted to in-frame clones and leaves out a portion. The table records about 130,000 clones, approximately 92% of them present only once. The rearrangement joins TRBV7-3 to TRBJ2-2; maybe TRBD2 (6 bases). Sequenced here: peripheral blood, sampled 28 days after the second AZD1222 dose. The clonotype was recovered from an adult who received the AZD1222 COVID-19 vaccine. CDR3 in DNA: TGTGCCAGCAGCTTAACTAGCGGCGATACCGGGGAGCTGTTTTTT. This encodes CASSLTSGDTGELFF.